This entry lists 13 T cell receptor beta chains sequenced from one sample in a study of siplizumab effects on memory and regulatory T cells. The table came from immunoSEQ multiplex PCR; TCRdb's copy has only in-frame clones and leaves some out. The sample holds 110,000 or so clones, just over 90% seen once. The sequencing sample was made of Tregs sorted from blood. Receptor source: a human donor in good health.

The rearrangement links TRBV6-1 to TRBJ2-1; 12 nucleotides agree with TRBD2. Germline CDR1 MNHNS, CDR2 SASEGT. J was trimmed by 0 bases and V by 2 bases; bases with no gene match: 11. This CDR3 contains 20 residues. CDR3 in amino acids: CASSENHGLAGWSSYNEQFF. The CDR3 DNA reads TGTGCCAGCAGTGAAAACCATGGACTAGCGGGATGGAGCTCCTACAATGAGCAGTTCTTC.

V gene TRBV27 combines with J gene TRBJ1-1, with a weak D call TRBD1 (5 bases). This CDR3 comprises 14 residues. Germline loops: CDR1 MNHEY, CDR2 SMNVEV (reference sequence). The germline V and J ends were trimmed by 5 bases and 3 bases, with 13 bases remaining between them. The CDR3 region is CASSPWGGDTEAFF. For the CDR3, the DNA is TGTGCCAGCAGTCCCTGGGGGGGGGACACTGAAGCTTTCTTT.

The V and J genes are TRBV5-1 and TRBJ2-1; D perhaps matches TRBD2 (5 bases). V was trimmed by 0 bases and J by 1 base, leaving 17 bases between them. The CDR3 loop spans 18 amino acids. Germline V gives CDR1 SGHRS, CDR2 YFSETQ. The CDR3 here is CASSLGALRVLSYNEQFF. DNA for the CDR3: TGCGCCAGCAGCTTGGGGGCTTTGAGGGTTCTGTCCTACAATGAGCAGTTCTTC.

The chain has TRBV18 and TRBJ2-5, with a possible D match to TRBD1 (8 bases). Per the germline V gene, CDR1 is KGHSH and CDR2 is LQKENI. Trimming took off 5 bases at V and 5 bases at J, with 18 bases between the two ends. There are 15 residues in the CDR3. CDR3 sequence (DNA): TGTGCCAGCTCAACAAACAGGGGGGGCGTGGAGACCCAGTACTTC. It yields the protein CASSTNRGGVETQYF.

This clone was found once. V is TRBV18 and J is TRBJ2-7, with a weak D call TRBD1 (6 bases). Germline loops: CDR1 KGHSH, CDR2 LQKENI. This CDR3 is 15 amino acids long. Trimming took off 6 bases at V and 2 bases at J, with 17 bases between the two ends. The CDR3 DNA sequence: TGTGCCAGCTCGCACGGGACACCCACTACCTACGAGCAGTACTTC. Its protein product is CASSHGTPTTYEQYF.

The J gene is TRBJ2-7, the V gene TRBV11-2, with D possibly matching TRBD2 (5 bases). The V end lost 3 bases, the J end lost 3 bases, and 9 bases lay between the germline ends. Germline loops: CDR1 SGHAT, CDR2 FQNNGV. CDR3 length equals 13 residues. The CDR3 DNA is TGTGCCAGCAGCTTTCGTCGGGGCTACGAGCAGTACTTC. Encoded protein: CASSFRRGYEQYF.

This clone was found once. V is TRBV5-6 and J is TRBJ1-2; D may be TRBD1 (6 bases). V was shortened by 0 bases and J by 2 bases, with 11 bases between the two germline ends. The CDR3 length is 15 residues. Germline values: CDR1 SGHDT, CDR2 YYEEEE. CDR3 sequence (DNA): TGTGCCAGCAGCTTGGACGACGGACAGAACTATGGCTACACCTTC. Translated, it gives CASSLDDGQNYGYTF.

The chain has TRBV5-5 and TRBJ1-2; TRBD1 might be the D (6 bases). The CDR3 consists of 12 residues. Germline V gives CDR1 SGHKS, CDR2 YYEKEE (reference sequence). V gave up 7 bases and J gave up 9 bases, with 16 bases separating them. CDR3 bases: TGTGCCAGCTCGGGAGGGGGTTTAAGCTACACCTTC. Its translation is CASSGGGLSYTF. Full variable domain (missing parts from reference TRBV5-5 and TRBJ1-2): DAGVTQSPTHLIKTRGQQVTLRCSPISGHKSVSWYQQVLGQGPQFIFQYYEKEERGRGNFPDRFSARQFPNYSSELNVNALLLGDSALYLCASSGGGLSYTFGSGTRLTVV.

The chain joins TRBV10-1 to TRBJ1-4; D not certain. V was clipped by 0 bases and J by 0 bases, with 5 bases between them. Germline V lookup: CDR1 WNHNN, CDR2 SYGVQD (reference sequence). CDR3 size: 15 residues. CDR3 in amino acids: CASSESLATNEKLFF. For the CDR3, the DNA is TGCGCCAGCAGTGAGTCTTTGGCAACTAATGAAAAACTGTTTTTT.

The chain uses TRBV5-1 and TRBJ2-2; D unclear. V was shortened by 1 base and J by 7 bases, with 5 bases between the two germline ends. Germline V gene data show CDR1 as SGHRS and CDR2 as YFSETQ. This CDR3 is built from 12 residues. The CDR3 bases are TGCGCCAGCAGCTTGACAATCGGGGAGCTGTTTTTT. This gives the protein CASSLTIGELFF.

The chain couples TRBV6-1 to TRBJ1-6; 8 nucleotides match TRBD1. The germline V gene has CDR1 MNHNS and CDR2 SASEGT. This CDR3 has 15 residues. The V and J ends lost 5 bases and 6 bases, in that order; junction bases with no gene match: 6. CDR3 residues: CASSLGQVANSPLHF. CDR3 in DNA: TGTGCCAGCAGTTTGGGACAGGTAGCTAATTCACCCCTCCACTTT.

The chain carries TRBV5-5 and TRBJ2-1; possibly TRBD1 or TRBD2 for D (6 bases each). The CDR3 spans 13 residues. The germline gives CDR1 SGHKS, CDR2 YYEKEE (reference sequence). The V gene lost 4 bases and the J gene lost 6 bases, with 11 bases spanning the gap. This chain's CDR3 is CASSHGGRNEQFF. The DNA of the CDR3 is TGTGCCAGCAGCCACGGGGGCCGCAATGAGCAGTTCTTC. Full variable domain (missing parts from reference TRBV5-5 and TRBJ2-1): DAGVTQSPTHLIKTRGQQVTLRCSPISGHKSVSWYQQVLGQGPQFIFQYYEKEERGRGNFPDRFSARQFPNYSSELNVNALLLGDSALYLCASSHGGRNEQFFGPGTRLTVL.

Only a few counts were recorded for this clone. CDR3 sequence: CAWVKGNWNTEAFF. The CDR3 nucleotides read TGTGCCTGGGTTAAGGGAAATTGGAACACTGAAGCTTTCTTT. The chain recombines TRBV30 with TRBJ1-1; unclear D gene. The CDR3 spans 14 residues. V dropped 5 bases and J dropped 1 base, with 14 bases sitting between them. Germline-derived CDR1 and CDR2 are GTSNPN and SVGIG (reference sequence).